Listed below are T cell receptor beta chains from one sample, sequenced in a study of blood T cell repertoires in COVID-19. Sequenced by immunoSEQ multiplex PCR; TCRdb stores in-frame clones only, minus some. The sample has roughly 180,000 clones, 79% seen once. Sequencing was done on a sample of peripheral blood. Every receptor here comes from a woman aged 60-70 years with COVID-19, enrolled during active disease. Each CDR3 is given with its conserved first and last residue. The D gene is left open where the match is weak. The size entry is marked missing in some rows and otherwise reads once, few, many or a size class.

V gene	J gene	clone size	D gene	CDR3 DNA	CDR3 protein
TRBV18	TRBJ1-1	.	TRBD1	TGTGCCAGCTCACCCCAGGGGGCTCAGACTGAAGCTTTCTTT	CASSPQGAQTEAFF
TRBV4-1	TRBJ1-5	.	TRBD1	TGCGCCAGCAGCCAAGTCGGCAGGGGGCACCCAAATCAGCCCCAGCATTTT	CASSQVGRGHPNQPQHF
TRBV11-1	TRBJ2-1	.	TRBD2	TGTGCCAGCAGCTTAATTCTAGCGGGGGCTTACAATGAGCAGTTCTTC	CASSLILAGAYNEQFF
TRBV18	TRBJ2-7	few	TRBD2	TGTGCCAGCTCACCGACGGGACTAGCGGGAGGGAGAACTCACGAGCAGTACTTC	CASSPTGLAGGRTHEQYF
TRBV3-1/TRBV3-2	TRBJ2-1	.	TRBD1	TGTGCCAGCAGCCCGCGGACAGGGCAAAATGAGCAGTTCTTC	CASSPRTGQNEQFF
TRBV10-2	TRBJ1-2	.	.	TGCGCCAGCAGCCCCGGTCGGTCTAACTATGGCTACACCTTC	CASSPGRSNYGYTF
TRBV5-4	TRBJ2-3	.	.	TGTGCCACCCGACTCGCACTACACACAGATACGCAGTATTTT	CATRLALHTDTQYF
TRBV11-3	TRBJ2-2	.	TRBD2	TGTGCCAGCAGCCCAGGGACTAGCGGGGGCACCGGGGAGCTGTTTTTT	CASSPGTSGGTGELFF
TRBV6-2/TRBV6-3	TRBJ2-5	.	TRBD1	TGTGCCAGCAGCTATGCTGGCAGGGGGGAGACCCAGTACTTC	CASSYAGRGETQYF
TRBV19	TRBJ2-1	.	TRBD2	TGTGCCAGTAGTATAGGGACTAGCGGGTACAATGAGCAGTTCTTC	CASSIGTSGYNEQFF
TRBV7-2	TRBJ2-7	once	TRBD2	TGTGCCAGCAGCTTAGGGGCGGGAGGGCCTCGAGGAGAGCAGTACTTC	CASSLGAGGPRGEQYF
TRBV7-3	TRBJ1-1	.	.	TGTGCCAGCAGCTTACGGGGGGCAAGGGCCACTGAAGCTTTCTTT	CASSLRGARATEAFF
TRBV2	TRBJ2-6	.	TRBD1	TGTGCCAGCCCCGGGACAGGGGCTTCTGGGGCCAACGTCCTGACTTTC	CASPGTGASGANVLTF
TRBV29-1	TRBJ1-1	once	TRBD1	TGCAGCGTTGTCGAAACAGGGGGCCGGACTGAAGCTTTCTTT	CSVVETGGRTEAFF
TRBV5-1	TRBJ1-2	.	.	TGCGCCAGCAGCCCAACCGCCGGACAGATCCTCTATGGCTACACCTTC	CASSPTAGQILYGYTF
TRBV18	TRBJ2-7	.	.	TGTGCCAGCTCACCTATACCACTCGGATTAGCGGACGCCTACGAGCAGTACTTC	CASSPIPLGLADAYEQYF
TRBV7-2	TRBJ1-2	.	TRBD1	TGTGCCAGCAGCTCAAACAGGGGGCGTCTTTATGGCTACACCTTC	CASSSNRGRLYGYTF
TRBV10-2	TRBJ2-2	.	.	TGCGCCAGCAGTGAGTGGGCGGGGAACACCGGGGAGCTGTTTTTT	CASSEWAGNTGELFF
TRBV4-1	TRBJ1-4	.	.	TGCGCCAGCAGCCAAGCCTTCTTGGCGGGAACTAATGAAAAACTGTTTTTT	CASSQAFLAGTNEKLFF
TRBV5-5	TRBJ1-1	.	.	TGTGCCAGCAGCTTGCTCGCAGGGGTTCGCACTGAAGCTTTCTTT	CASSLLAGVRTEAFF
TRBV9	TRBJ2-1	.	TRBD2	TGTGCCAGCAGCCGGACTAGCGGGGGGGCTGAGGTCAATGAGCAGTTCTTC	CASSRTSGGAEVNEQFF
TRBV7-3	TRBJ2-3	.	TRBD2	TGTGCCAGCAGCTCCAGGACTAGCGGACCCACAGATACGCAGTATTTT	CASSSRTSGPTDTQYF
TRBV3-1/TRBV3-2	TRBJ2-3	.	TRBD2	TGTGCCAGCAGCCAAGAGAGGACTAGCGAGCCCTCGGCCGCAGATACGCAGTATTTT	CASSQERTSEPSAADTQYF
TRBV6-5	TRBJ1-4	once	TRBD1	TGTGCCAGCAGTTACTCAGGACAGGGGAGTGAAAAACTGTTTTTT	CASSYSGQGSEKLFF
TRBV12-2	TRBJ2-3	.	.	TGTGCAAGTCGCTTAGCGTTGAGGACAGCCAGCACAGATACGCAGTATTTT	CASRLALRTASTDTQYF
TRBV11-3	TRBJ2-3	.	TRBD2	TGTGCCAGCAGTCATTCTAGCGGGGGAAGTGATACGCAGTATTTT	CASSHSSGGSDTQYF
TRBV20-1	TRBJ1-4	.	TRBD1	TGCAGTGCTAGTAGGGACAGGGGGAGGGCGACTAATGAAAAACTGTTTTTT	CSASRDRGRATNEKLFF
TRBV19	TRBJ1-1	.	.	TGTGCCAGTAGTACCCTCGGGAAGGCCACTGAAGCTTTCTTT	CASSTLGKATEAFF
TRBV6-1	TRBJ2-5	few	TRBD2	TGTGCCAGCAGTTCCCCTAGCGGGGCCACGGAGACCCAGTACTTC	CASSSPSGATETQYF
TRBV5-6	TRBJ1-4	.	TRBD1	TGTGCCAGCAGCTATAGGACAGGGTCTAATGAAAAACTGTTTTTT	CASSYRTGSNEKLFF
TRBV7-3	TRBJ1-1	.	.	TGTGCCAGCAGCAAACAGGGTTTGGAGAACACTGAAGCTTTCTTT	CASSKQGLENTEAFF
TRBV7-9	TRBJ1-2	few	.	TGTGCCAGCAGCCCCGTTCAGGGGAATGGTGGCTACACCTTC	CASSPVQGNGGYTF
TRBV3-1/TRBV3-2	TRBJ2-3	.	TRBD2	TGTGCCAGCAGCCGACTCTTTATAGCGGGAGGCCGCACAGATACGCAGTATTTT	CASSRLFIAGGRTDTQYF
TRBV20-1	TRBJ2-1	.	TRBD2	TGCAGTGCTAGTTCCCTAGCGGGAGCCGCCTACAATGAGCAGTTCTTC	CSASSLAGAAYNEQFF
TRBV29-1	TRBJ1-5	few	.	TGCAGCGTTATTTTCGGGTACTCACCCCTCCAGCATTTT	CSVIFGYSPLQHF
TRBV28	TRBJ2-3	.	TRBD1	TGTGCCAGCAGTCTTCAGACAGGGGTGGGCACAGATACGCAGTATTTT	CASSLQTGVGTDTQYF
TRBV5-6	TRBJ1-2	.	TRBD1	TGTGCCAGCAGCCTCAGAGGGGGCCAGGGCTACACCTTC	CASSLRGGQGYTF
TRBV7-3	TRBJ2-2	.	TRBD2	TGTGCCAGCAGCTTACTACCTAGCGGGAGGAGCACCGGGGAGCTGTTTTTT	CASSLLPSGRSTGELFF
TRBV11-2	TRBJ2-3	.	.	TGTGCCAGCAGCGTTAGTGCAGATACGCAGTATTTT	CASSVSADTQYF
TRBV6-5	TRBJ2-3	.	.	TGTGCCAGCAGTTACCGGCCGGGACTCCGCACAGATACGCAGTATTTT	CASSYRPGLRTDTQYF
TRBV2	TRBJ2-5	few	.	TGTGCCAGCAGTGTCAGGAGGGCACCAATTATCCAAGAGACCCAGTACTTC	CASSVRRAPIIQETQYF
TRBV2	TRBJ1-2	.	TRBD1	TGTGCCAGCAGGGAGACAGGGTCCGGCTATGGCTACACCTTC	CASRETGSGYGYTF
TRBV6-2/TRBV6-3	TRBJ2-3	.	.	TGTGCCAGCAGTTATCCCGGTGGGGGGTTGACAGATACGCAGTATTTT	CASSYPGGGLTDTQYF
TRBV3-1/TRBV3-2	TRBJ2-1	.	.	TGTGCCAGCACCCCAAGGGGGTCGTACAATGAGCAGTTCTTC	CASTPRGSYNEQFF
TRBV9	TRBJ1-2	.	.	TGTGCCAGCAGCGCCCATCAGCGGGGGGGGGCTAACTATGGCTACACCTTC	CASSAHQRGGANYGYTF
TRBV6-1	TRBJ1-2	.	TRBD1	TGTGCCAGCAGTGAAGGGACAGGGTTAGGCTACACCTTC	CASSEGTGLGYTF
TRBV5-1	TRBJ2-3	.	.	TGCGCCAGCAGCTTGCGAGGGAGCACAGATACGCAGTATTTT	CASSLRGSTDTQYF
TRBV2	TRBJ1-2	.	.	TGTGCCAGCAGTGTAACAGTAAACTATGGCTACACCTTC	CASSVTVNYGYTF
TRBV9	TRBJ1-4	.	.	TGTGCCAGCAGCGTAGTCGGGAAACTGTTTTTT	CASSVVGKLFF
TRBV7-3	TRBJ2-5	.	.	TGTGCCAGCAGCTTAATAATCGGAGAGACCCAGTACTTC	CASSLIIGETQYF